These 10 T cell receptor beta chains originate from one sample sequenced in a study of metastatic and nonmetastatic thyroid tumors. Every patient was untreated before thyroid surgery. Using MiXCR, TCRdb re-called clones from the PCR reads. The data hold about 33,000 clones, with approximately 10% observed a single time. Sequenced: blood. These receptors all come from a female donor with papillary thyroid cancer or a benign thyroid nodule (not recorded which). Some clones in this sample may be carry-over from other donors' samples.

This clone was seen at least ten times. Written as DNA, the CDR3 is TGTGCCAGCAGCCCCCGAACAGGGGCTAGCGGGAGGTCCTACGAGCAGTACTTC. It encodes CASSPRTGASGRSYEQYF. This chain links TRBV4-2 with TRBJ2-7, with 11 bases that match TRBD2. Trimming at V came to 4 bases and at J to 1 base, leaving 12 bases not matched to a gene. This CDR3 has 18 residues. Germline loops: CDR1 LGHNA, CDR2 YNFKEQ.

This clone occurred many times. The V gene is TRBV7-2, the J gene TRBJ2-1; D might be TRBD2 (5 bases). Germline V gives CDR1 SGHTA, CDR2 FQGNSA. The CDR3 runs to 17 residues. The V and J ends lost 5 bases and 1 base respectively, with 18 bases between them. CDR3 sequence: CASSPQLALASYNEQFF. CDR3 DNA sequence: TGTGCCAGCAGCCCTCAACTGGCCCTAGCTTCCTACAATGAGCAGTTCTTC.

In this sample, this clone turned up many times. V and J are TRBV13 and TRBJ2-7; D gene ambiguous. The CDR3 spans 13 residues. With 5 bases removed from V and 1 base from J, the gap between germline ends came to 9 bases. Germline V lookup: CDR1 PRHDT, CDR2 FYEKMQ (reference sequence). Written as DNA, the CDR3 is TGTGCCAGCAGCCCCGCCCCTTCCTACGAGCAGTACTTC. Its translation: CASSPAPSYEQYF.

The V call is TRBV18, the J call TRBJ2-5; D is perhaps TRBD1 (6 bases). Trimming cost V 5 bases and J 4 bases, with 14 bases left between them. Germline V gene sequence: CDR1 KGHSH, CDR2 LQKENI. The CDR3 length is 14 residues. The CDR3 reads CASSYQRGSETQYF. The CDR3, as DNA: TGTGCCAGCTCATATCAGAGGGGGTCAGAGACCCAGTACTTC.

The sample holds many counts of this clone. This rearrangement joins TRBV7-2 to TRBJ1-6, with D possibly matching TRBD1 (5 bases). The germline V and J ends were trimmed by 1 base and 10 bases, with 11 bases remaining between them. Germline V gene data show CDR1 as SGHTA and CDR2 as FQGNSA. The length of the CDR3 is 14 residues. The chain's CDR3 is CASSLEPPGSPLHF. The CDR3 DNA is TGTGCCAGCAGCTTAGAGCCTCCAGGGTCACCCCTCCACTTT.

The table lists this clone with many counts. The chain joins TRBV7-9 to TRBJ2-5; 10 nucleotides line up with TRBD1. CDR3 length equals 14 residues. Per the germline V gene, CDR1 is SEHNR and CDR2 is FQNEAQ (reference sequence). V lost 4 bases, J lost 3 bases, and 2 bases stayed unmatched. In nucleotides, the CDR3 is TGTGCCAGCAGCTCGGGGACAGGGGAAGAGACCCAGTACTTC. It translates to CASSSGTGEETQYF.

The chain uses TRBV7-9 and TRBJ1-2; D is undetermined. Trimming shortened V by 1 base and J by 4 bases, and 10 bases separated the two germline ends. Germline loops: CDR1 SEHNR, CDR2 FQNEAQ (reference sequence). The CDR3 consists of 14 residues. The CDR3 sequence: CASSLVTAPYGYTF. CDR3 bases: TGTGCCAGCAGCTTAGTCACAGCTCCCTATGGCTACACCTTC.

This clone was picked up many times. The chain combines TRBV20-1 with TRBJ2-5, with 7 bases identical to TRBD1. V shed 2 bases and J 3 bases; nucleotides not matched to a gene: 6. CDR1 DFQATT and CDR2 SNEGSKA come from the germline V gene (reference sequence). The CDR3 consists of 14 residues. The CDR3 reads CSARPQDREETQYF. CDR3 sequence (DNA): TGCAGTGCTAGACCCCAAGACAGGGAAGAGACCCAGTACTTC.

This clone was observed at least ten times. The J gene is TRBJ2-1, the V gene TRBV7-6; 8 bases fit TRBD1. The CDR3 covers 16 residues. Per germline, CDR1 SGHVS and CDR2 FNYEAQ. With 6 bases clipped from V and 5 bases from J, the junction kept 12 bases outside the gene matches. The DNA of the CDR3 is TGTGCCAGCAGTCGACCTCAGGGGGCGGGCCACAATGAGCAGTTCTTC. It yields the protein CASSRPQGAGHNEQFF.

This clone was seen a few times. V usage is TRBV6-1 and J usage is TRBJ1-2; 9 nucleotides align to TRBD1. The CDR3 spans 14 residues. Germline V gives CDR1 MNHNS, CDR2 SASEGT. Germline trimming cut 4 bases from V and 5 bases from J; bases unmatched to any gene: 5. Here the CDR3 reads CASSAADRGYGYTF. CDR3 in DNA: TGTGCCAGCAGTGCCGCTGACAGGGGGTATGGCTACACCTTC.